These 5 T cell receptor beta chains came from one sample sequenced in a study of shared clonotypes between healthy human individuals. Clones were read by immunoSEQ multiplex PCR, and TCRdb kept only the in-frame ones, dropping some. The table records millions of clones, 93% of them present only once. The specimen was naive CD4+ T cells from PBMCs. The sample's subset: CD45RA+ positively selected. The receptors stem from a man between 18 and 29 years old in good health. Some clones in this sample may be carry-over from other donors' samples.

The CDR3 sequence: CASGKGDTQYF. The CDR3 DNA sequence: TGTGCCAGCGGAAAGGGAGATACGCAGTATTTT. J is TRBJ2-3 and V is TRBV28; D ambiguous. This CDR3 region has 11 residues. V was shortened by 8 bases and J by 5 bases, with 8 bases between the two germline ends. The germline V gene has CDR1 MDHEN and CDR2 SYDVKM.

The chain has TRBV18 and TRBJ2-7; the match to TRBD1 covers 7 bases. CDR3 length: 15 residues. Germline V lookup: CDR1 KGHSH, CDR2 LQKENI. The ends lost 2 bases at V and 0 bases at J; junction bases unmatched: 4. The chain's CDR3 is CASSPTGATSYEQYF. The CDR3 DNA reads as TGTGCCAGCTCACCAACAGGGGCTACCTCCTACGAGCAGTACTTC.

The rearrangement links TRBV27 to TRBJ2-7, with TRBD1 matching 7 bases. V shed 5 bases, J shed 1 base, and the junction held 11 bases outside the gene matches. Germline-derived CDR1 and CDR2 are MNHEY and SMNVEV (reference sequence). The CDR3 contains 16 residues. CDR3 region: CASSRTNRGKSYEQYF. CDR3 sequence (DNA): TGTGCCAGCAGTCGGACCAACAGGGGAAAGTCCTACGAGCAGTACTTC.

Concerning this clone itself: This same CDR3 is encoded by further DNA sequences in the sample. The chain links TRBV28 to TRBJ2-7, with D maybe TRBD2 (5 bases). The CDR3 contains 14 residues. Germline V CDR1 and CDR2: MDHEN, SYDVKM. Trimming took 4 bases from V and 2 from J, leaving 12 bases between them. The CDR3 DNA follows: TGTGCCAGCAGTTCGCCCGGAGGCCCCTACGAGCAGTACTTC. Translation gives CASSSPGGPYEQYF. The full variable domain, its missing parts supplied by reference TRBV28 and TRBJ2-7, is DVKVTQSSRYLVKRTGEKVFLECVQDMDHENMFWYRQDPGLGLRLIYFSYDVKMKEKGDIPEGYSVSREKKERFSLILESASTNQTSMYLCASSSPGGPYEQYFGPGTRLTVT.

The V and J genes are TRBV7-2 and TRBJ2-4; no reliable D call. The CDR3 length is 11 residues. Germline V gene sequence: CDR1 SGHTA, CDR2 FQGNSA. V was cut by 4 bases and J by 8 bases, with 6 bases left in between. The CDR3 nucleotides are TGTGCCAGCAGCTCGGTGGACATTCAGTACTTC. Encoded protein: CASSSVDIQYF.